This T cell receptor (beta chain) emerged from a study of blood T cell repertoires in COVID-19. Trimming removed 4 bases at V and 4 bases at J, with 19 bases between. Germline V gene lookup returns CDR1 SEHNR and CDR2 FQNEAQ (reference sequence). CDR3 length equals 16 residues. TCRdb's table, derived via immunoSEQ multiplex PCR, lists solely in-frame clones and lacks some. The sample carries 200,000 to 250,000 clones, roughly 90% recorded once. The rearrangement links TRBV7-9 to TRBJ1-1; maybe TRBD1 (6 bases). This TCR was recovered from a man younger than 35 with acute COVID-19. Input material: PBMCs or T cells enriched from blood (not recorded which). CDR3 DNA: TGTGCCAGCAGCTCCTCGTGGGCAGGGGATGGCACTGAAGCTTTCTTT. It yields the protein CASSSSWAGDGTEAFF.